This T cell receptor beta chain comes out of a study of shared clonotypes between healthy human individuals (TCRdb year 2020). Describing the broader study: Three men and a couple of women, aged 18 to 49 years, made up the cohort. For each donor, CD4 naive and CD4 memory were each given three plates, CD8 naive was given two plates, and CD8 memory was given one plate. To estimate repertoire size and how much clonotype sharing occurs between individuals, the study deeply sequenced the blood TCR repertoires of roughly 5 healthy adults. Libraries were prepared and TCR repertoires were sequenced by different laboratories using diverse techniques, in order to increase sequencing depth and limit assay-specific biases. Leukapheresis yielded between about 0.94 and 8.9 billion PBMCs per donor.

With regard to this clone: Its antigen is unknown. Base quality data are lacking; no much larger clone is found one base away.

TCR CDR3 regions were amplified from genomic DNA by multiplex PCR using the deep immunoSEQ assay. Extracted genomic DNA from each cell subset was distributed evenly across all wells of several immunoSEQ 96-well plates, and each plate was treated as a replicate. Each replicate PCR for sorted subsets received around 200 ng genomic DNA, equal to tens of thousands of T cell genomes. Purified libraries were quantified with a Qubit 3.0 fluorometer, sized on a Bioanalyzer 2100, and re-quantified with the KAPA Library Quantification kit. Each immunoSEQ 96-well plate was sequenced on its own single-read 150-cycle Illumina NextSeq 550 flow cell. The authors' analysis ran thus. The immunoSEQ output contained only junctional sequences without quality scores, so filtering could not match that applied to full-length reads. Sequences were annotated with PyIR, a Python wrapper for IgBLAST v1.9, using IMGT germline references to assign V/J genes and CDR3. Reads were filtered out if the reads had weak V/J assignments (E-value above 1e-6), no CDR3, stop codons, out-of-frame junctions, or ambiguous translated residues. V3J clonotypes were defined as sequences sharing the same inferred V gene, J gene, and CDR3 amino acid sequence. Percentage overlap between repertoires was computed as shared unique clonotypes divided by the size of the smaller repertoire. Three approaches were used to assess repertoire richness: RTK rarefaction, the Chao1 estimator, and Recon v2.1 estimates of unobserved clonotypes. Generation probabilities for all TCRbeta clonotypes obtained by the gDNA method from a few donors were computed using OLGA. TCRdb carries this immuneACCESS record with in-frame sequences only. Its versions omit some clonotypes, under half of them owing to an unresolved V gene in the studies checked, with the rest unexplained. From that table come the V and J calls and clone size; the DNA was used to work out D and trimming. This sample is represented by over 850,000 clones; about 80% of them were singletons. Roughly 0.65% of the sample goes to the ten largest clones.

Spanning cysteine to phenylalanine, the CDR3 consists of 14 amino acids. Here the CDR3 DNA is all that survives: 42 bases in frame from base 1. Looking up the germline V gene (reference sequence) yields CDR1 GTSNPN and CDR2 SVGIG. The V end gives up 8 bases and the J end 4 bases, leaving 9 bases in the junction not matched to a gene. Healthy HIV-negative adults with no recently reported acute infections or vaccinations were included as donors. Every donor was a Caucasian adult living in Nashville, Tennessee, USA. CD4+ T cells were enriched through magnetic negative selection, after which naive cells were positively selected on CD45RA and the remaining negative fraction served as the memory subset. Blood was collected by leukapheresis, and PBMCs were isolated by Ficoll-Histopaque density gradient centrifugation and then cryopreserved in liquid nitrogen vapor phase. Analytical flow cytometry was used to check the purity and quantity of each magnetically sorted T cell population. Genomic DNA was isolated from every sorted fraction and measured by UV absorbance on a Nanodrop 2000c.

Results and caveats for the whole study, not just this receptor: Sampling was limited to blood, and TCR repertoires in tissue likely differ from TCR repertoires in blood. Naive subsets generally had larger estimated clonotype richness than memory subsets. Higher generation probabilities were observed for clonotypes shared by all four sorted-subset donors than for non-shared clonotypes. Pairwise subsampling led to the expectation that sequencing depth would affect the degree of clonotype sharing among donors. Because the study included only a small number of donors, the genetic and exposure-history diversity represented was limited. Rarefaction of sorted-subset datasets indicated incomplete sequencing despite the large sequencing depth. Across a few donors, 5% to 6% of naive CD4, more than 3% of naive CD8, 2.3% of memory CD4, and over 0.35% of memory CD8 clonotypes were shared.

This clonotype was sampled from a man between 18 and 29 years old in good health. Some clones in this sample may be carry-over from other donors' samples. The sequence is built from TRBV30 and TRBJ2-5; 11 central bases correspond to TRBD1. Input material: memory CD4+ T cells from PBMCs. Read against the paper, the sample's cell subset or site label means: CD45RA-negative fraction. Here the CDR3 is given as CARGQGASRETQYF. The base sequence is TGTGCCCGCGGACAGGGGGCGAGTAGAGAGACCCAGTACTTC. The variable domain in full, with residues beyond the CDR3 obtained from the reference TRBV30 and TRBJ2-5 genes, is SQTIHQWPATLVQPVGSPLSLECTVEGTSNPNLYWYRQAAGRGLQLLFYSVGIGQISSEVPQNLSASRPQDRQFILSSKKLLLSDSGFYLCARGQGASRETQYFGPGTRLLVL.